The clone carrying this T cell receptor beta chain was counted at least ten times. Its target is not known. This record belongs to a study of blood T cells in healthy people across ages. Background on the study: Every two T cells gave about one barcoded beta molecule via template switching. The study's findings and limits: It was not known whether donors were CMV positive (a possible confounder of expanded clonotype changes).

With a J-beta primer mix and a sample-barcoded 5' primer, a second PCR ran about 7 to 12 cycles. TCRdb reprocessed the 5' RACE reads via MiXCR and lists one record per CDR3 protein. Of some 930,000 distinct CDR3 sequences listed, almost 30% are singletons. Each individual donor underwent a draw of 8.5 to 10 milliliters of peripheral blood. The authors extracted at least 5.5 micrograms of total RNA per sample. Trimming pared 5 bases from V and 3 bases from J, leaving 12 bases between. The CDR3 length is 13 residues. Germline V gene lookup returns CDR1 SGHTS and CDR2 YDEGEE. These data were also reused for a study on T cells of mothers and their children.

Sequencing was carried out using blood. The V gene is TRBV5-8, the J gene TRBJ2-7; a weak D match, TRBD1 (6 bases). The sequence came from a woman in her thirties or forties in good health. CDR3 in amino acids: CASSLTGYYEQYF. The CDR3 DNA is TGTGCCAGCAGTCTGACAGGTTACTACGAGCAGTACTTC.